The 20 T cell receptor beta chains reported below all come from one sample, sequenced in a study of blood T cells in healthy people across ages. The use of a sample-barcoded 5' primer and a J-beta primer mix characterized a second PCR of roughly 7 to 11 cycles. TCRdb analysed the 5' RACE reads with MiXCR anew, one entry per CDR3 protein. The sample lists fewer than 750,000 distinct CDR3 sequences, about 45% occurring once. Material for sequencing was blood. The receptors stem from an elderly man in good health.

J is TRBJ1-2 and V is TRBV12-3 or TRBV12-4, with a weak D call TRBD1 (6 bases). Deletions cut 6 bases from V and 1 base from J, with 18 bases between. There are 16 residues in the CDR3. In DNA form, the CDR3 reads TGTGCCAGCAGCCCTAGACCGGGACACCTTAACTATGGCTACACCTTC. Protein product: CASSPRPGHLNYGYTF.

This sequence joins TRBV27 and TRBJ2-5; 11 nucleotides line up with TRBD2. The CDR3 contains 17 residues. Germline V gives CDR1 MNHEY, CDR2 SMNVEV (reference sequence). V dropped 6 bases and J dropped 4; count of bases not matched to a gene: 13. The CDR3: CASSGGLAVTEGETQYF. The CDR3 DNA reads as TGTGCCAGCAGCGGGGGACTAGCGGTTACCGAAGGAGAGACCCAGTACTTC.

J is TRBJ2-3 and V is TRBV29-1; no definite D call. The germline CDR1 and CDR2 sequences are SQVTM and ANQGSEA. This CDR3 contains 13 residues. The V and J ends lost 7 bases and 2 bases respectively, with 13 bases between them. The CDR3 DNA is TGCAGCGCCCGGGTCTTCAACACAGATACGCAGTATTTT. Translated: CSARVFNTDTQYF.

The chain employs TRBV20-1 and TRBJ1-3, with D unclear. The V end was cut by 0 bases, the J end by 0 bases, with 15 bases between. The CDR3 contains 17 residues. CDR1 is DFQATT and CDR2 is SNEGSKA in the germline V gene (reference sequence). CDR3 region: CSARDITEDRSGNTIYF. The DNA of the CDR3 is TGCAGTGCTAGAGATATAACTGAAGACCGCTCTGGAAACACCATATATTTT.

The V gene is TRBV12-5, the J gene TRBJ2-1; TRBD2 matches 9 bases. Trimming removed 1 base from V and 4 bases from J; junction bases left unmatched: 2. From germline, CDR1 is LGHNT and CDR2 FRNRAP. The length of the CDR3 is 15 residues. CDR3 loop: CASGLGTSAYNEQFF. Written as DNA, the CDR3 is TGTGCTAGTGGTTTGGGGACTAGCGCTTACAATGAGCAGTTCTTC. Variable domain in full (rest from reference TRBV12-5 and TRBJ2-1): DARVTQTPRHKVTEMGQEVTMRCQPILGHNTVFWYRQTMMQGLELLAYFRNRAPLDDSGMPKDRFSAEMPDATLATLKIQPSEPRDSAVYFCASGLGTSAYNEQFFGPGTRLTVL.

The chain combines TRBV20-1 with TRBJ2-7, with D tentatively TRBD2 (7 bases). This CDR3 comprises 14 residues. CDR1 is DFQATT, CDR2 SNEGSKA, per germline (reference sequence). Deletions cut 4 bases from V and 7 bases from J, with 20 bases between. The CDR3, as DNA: TGCAGTGCTAAGCGAGGGGGGGGCGCAGGAGAGCAGTACTTC. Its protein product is CSAKRGGGAGEQYF.

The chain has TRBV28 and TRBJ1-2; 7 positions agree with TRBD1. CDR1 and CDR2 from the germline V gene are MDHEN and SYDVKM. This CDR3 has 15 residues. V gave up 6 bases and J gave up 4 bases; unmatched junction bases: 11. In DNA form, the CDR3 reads TGTGCCAGCAGCCCCGGACAGGTAGTTACCTATGGCTACACCTTC. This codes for CASSPGQVVTYGYTF.

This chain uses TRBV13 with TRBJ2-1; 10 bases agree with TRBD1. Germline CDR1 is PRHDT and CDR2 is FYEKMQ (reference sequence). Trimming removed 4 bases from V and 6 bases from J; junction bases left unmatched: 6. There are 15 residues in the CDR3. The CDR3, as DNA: TGTGCCAGCAGCTCAGACAGGGGGCGCGGCAATGAGCAGTTCTTC. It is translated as CASSSDRGRGNEQFF.

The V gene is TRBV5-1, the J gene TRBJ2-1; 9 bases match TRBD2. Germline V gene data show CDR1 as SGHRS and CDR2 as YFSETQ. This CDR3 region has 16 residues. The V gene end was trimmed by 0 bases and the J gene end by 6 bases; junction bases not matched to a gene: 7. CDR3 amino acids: CASSLVASGAINEQFF. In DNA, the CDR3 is TGCGCCAGCAGCTTGGTGGCTAGCGGGGCAATCAATGAGCAGTTCTTC.

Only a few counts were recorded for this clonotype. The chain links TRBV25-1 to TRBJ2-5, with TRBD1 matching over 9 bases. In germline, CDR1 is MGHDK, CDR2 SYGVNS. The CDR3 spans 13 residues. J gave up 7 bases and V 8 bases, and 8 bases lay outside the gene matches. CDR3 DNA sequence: TGTGCCAGCCAACCCGGGACAGGGTCGACCCAGTACTTC. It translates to CASQPGTGSTQYF.

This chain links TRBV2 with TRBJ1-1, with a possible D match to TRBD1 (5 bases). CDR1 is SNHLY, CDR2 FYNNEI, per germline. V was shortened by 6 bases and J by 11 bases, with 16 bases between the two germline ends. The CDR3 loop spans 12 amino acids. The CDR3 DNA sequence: TGTGCCAGCAGAGAGACAGCCCGAGAGGCTTTCTTT. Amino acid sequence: CASRETAREAFF. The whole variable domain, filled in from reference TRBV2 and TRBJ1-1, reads EPEVTQTPSHQVTQMGQEVILRCVPISNHLYFYWYRQILGQKVEFLVSFYNNEISEKSEIFDDQFSVERPDGSNFTLKIRSTKLEDSAMYFCASRETAREAFFGQGTRLTVV.

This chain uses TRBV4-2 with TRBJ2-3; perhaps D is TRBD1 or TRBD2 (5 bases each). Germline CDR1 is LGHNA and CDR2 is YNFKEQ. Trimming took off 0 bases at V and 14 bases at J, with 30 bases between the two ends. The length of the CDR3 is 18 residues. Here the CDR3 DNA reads TGTGCCAGCAGCCAAGATAGTACAGGACGATACCCTAACCTAGCTGGGTATTTT. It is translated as CASSQDSTGRYPNLAGYF.

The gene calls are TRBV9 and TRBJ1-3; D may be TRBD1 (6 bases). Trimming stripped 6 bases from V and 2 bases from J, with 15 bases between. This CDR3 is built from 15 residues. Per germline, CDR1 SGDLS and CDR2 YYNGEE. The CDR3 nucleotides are TGTGCCAGCACCCCAGGGGCTCCGACTGGAAACACCATATATTTT. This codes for CASTPGAPTGNTIYF. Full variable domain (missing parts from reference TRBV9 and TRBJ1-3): DSGVTQTPKHLITATGQRVTLRCSPRSGDLSVYWYQQSLDQGLQFLIQYYNGEERAKGNILERFSAQQFPDLHSELNLSSLELGDSALYFCASTPGAPTGNTIYFGEGSWLTVV.

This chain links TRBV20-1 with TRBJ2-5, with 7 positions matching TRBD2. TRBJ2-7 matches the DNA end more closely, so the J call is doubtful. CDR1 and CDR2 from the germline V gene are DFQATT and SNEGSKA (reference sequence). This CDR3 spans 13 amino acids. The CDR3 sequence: CSARDYSSYEQYF. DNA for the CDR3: TGCAGTGCGAGGGACTACAGCTCCTACGAGCAGTACTTC.

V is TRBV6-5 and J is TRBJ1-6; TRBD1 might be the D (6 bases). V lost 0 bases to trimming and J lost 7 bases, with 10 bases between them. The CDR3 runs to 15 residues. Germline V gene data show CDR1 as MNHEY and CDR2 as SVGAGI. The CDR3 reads CASSYSKGENSPLHF. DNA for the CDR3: TGTGCCAGCAGTTACTCGAAGGGGGAAAATTCACCCCTCCACTTT.

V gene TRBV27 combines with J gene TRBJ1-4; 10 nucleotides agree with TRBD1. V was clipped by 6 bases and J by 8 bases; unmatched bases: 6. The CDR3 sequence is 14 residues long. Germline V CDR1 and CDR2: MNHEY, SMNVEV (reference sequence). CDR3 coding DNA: TGTGCCAGCAGAAGACAGGGGGCAGGAGAAAAACTGTTTTTT. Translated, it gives CASRRQGAGEKLFF.

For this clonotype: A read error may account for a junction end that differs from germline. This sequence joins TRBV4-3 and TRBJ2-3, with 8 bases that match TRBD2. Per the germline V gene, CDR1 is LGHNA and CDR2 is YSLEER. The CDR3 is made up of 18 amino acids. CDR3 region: CASSQDSPGLAVVDMQYF. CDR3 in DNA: TGCGCCAGCAGCCAAGATAGCCCCGGACTAGCAGTGGTGGATATGCAGTATTTT.

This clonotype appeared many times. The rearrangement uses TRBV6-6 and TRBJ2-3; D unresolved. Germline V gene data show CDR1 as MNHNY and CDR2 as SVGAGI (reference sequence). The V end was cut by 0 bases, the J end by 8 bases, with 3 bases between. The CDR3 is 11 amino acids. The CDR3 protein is CASSYSLTQYF. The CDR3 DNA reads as TGTGCCAGCAGTTACTCCCTTACGCAGTATTTT.

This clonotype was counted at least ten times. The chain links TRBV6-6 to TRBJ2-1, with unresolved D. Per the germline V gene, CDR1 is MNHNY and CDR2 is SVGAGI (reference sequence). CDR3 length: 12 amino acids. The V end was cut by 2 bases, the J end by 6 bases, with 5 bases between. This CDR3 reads CASSYLGNEQFF. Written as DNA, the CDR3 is TGTGCCAGCAGTTACCTGGGCAATGAGCAGTTCTTC.

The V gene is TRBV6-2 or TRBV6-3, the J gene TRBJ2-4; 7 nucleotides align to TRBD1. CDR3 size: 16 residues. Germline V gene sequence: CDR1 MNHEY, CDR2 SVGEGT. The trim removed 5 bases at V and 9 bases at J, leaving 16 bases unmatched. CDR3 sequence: CASSETGLREAGIQYF. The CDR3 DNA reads TGTGCCAGCAGTGAGACAGGGCTCCGTGAGGCCGGCATTCAGTACTTC.